This T cell receptor (beta chain) stems from a study of T cell responses to AZD1222 COVID-19 vaccine. This table comes from immunoSEQ multiplex PCR, and its TCRdb copy is limited to in-frame clones, with some not included. The sample consists of 40,000 to 45,000 clones, under 85% of them appearing once. This clone was detected once. Antigen specificity is unknown. Study findings and constraints: None of the repertoires were sampled until the peak T cell response had passed. Vaccine-associated CD4 TCRs ranged over spike, dominating at 160-218 and 743-854.

The CDR3 runs to 13 residues. Per the germline V gene, CDR1 is MNHEY and CDR2 is SVGAGI. With 2 bases clipped from V and 6 bases from J, the junction kept 4 bases outside the gene matches. The gene calls are TRBV6-5 and TRBJ2-7; 7 nucleotides line up with TRBD2. Here the sequenced sample was peripheral blood, taken on day 0 of AZD1222 vaccination. The receptor was isolated from an adult in good health. The CDR3 here is CASSYERGLEQYF. The CDR3 DNA reads TGTGCCAGCAGTTACGAGCGGGGACTCGAGCAGTACTTC.